The 15 T cell receptor beta chains below all came from one sample that was sequenced in a study of chronic HIV infection and antiretroviral therapy. Each CDR3 protein is one row after TCRdb ran MiXCR on the 5' RACE reads. The table has about 48,000 distinct CDR3 sequences, about a fifth seen once; the top ten hold approximately 2.8%. The material sequenced was peripheral blood. These receptors were obtained from an adult who had HIV and had not received antiretroviral therapy, or was an uninfected healthy control (not recorded which).

The table lists this clonotype with a few counts. CDR3 residues: CASSSGQPQQYF. The DNA for the CDR3 is TGTGCCAGCAGTTCTGGACAGCCCCAGCAGTACTTC. The J gene is TRBJ2-7, the V gene TRBV28; tentatively, D is TRBD1 (6 bases). Germline V gene sequence: CDR1 MDHEN, CDR2 SYDVKM. Trimming pared 4 bases from V and 8 bases from J, leaving 12 bases between. The CDR3 sequence is 12 residues long.

This chain connects TRBV29-1 to TRBJ1-1, with 10 bases that match TRBD1. The junction had 6 bases not matched to a gene; V was cut back by 6 bases and J by 5 bases. The germline V gene has CDR1 SQVTM and CDR2 ANQGSEA. The CDR3 covers 13 residues. DNA of the CDR3: TGCAGCGTACGGACAGGGGGAATGACTGAAGCTTTCTTT. Translating it yields CSVRTGGMTEAFF.

This clonotype was picked up a small number of times. The V call is TRBV9, the J call TRBJ2-1; TRBD2 matches at 9 bases. The CDR3 consists of 16 residues. Germline V gene sequence: CDR1 SGDLS, CDR2 YYNGEE. V shed 0 bases, J shed 5 bases, and the junction held 6 bases outside the gene matches. CDR3 nucleotide sequence: TGTGCCAGCAGCGTAGGAGGCGGGAGGGGACACAATGAGCAGTTCTTC. Translated, it gives CASSVGGGRGHNEQFF. The complete variable domain, with remaining parts taken from reference TRBV9 and TRBJ2-1, reads DSGVTQTPKHLITATGQRVTLRCSPRSGDLSVYWYQQSLDQGLQFLIQYYNGEERAKGNILERFSAQQFPDLHSELNLSSLELGDSALYFCASSVGGGRGHNEQFFGPGTRLTVL.

This rearrangement joins TRBV5-1 to TRBJ2-7, with 9 bases fitting TRBD2. The V segment lost 4 bases and the J segment 0 bases; nucleotides outside the gene matches: 5. The CDR3 extends over 15 amino acids. CDR1 is SGHRS and CDR2 is YFSETQ in the germline V gene. In DNA, the CDR3 is TGCGCCAGCAGCGGGGGACTAGCTGACTCCTACGAGCAGTACTTC. Its translation: CASSGGLADSYEQYF.

CDR3: CASSLRDWSSYNEQFF. DNA for the CDR3: TGTGCCAGCAGTTTAAGGGACTGGAGCTCCTACAATGAGCAGTTCTTC. The chain has TRBV28 and TRBJ2-1; tentative D call: TRBD2 (6 bases). Germline V gives CDR1 MDHEN, CDR2 SYDVKM. The CDR3 has 16 amino acids. With 2 bases removed from V and 0 bases from J, the gap between germline ends came to 11 bases.

This clonotype was picked up a small number of times. This rearrangement joins TRBV29-1 to TRBJ2-2; 8 nucleotides align to TRBD1. The CDR3 length is 15 residues. In germline, CDR1 is SQVTM, CDR2 ANQGSEA. The V gene end was trimmed by 6 bases and the J gene end by 0 bases; junction bases not matched to a gene: 6. Here the CDR3 reads CSVSGQGTNTGELFF. CDR3 coding DNA: TGCAGCGTCTCCGGACAGGGCACGAACACCGGGGAGCTGTTTTTT.

This clonotype showed up just once. V gene TRBV9 combines with J gene TRBJ1-1; the match to TRBD1 covers 8 bases. Losses at the gene ends were 1 base for V and 8 bases for J; bases not matched to a gene: 4. Germline values: CDR1 SGDLS, CDR2 YYNGEE. The length of the CDR3 is 13 residues. CDR3 nucleotides: TGTGCCAGCAGCGTATCTGGGGACAGGGAAGCTTTCTTT. Translated, it gives CASSVSGDREAFF.

This clonotype occurred a few times. The rearrangement joins TRBV9 to TRBJ1-1; D ambiguous. CDR1 is SGDLS and CDR2 is YYNGEE in the germline V gene. Trimming pared 0 bases from V and 0 bases from J, leaving 21 bases between. The CDR3 extends over 19 amino acids. This chain's CDR3 is CASSVATQKKIRMNTEAFF. The CDR3 DNA is TGTGCCAGCAGCGTAGCTACCCAGAAGAAGATTAGGATGAACACTGAAGCTTTCTTT.

J is TRBJ2-4 and V is TRBV28; D gene ambiguous. The V end was cut by 6 bases, the J end by 2 bases, with 17 bases between. The V gene's germline CDR1 is MDHEN and CDR2 SYDVKM. CDR3 length: 16 amino acids. The CDR3 coding sequence is TGTGCCAGCAGCTTCGATGGAAGACGGACCAAAAACATTCAGTACTTC. Its translation: CASSFDGRRTKNIQYF. The variable domain in full, with the rest retrieved from reference TRBV28 and TRBJ2-4, is DVKVTQSSRYLVKRTGEKVFLECVQDMDHENMFWYRQDPGLGLRLIYFSYDVKMKEKGDIPEGYSVSREKKERFSLILESASTNQTSMYLCASSFDGRRTKNIQYFGAGTRLSVL.

This chain joins TRBV4-1 and TRBJ1-1, with D unresolved. CDR1 and CDR2 (germline): MGHRA, YSYEKL. V lost 0 bases to trimming and J lost 3 bases, with 11 bases between them. The CDR3 totals 15 residues. The CDR3 nucleotides read TGCGCCAGCAGCCAAGATGGGCAGAGGGACACTGAAGCTTTCTTT. This translates into CASSQDGQRDTEAFF.

This clonotype was recorded a few times. The chain couples TRBV28 to TRBJ1-6, with TRBD1 as a possible D gene (6 bases). This CDR3 spans 16 amino acids. With 2 bases removed from V and 3 bases from J, the gap between germline ends came to 11 bases. Germline V gives CDR1 MDHEN, CDR2 SYDVKM. The CDR3 DNA reads TGTGCCAGCAGTTTACCCGGCAGGGGCTATAATTCACCCCTCCACTTT. Translation gives CASSLPGRGYNSPLHF. Full variable domain (rest looked up from reference TRBV28 and TRBJ1-6): DVKVTQSSRYLVKRTGEKVFLECVQDMDHENMFWYRQDPGLGLRLIYFSYDVKMKEKGDIPEGYSVSREKKERFSLILESASTNQTSMYLCASSLPGRGYNSPLHFGNGTRLTVT.

This clonotype was observed at least ten times. The CDR3 bases are TGTGCCAGCAGCACCCGACAGGCGCTTTACTACTACGAGCAGTACTTC. Translated, it gives CASSTRQALYYYEQYF. V usage is TRBV9 and J usage is TRBJ2-7, with D perhaps TRBD1 (6 bases). CDR1 SGDLS and CDR2 YYNGEE come from the germline V gene. V gave up 4 bases and J gave up 3 bases, with 20 bases separating them. This CDR3 comprises 16 residues.

The chain uses TRBV9 and TRBJ2-7; D is unresolved. The CDR3 extends over 14 amino acids. Looked up from germline, CDR1 is SGDLS and CDR2 is YYNGEE. Trimming removed 2 bases at V and 6 bases at J, with 15 bases between. The CDR3 spells CASSVGPNKGEQYF. CDR3 in DNA: TGTGCCAGCAGCGTGGGCCCCAATAAAGGCGAGCAGTACTTC. Full variable domain (missing parts from reference TRBV9 and TRBJ2-7): DSGVTQTPKHLITATGQRVTLRCSPRSGDLSVYWYQQSLDQGLQFLIQYYNGEERAKGNILERFSAQQFPDLHSELNLSSLELGDSALYFCASSVGPNKGEQYFGPGTRLTVT.

The chain carries TRBV2 and TRBJ2-3; D might be TRBD1 or TRBD2, each matching 5 bases. Deletions cut 5 bases from V and 0 bases from J, with 15 bases between. The CDR3 contains 16 residues. The germline V gene encodes CDR1 SNHLY and CDR2 FYNNEI. The CDR3 coding sequence is TGTGCCAGCAGTTCCCGGGGCGGCCGGAGCACAGATACGCAGTATTTT. Protein product: CASSSRGGRSTDTQYF. The whole variable domain, remainder taken from reference TRBV2 and TRBJ2-3, is EPEVTQTPSHQVTQMGQEVILRCVPISNHLYFYWYRQILGQKVEFLVSFYNNEISEKSEIFDDQFSVERPDGSNFTLKIRSTKLEDSAMYFCASSSRGGRSTDTQYFGPGTRLTVL.

The chain couples TRBV7-9 to TRBJ1-1; D gene ambiguous. The CDR3 covers 13 residues. The germline V gene has CDR1 SEHNR and CDR2 FQNEAQ (reference sequence). The V end was cut by 3 bases, the J end by 6 bases, with 11 bases between. Here the CDR3 DNA reads TGTGCCAGCAGCTTCGATGGTGTGGCTGAAGCTTTCTTT. Amino acids: CASSFDGVAEAFF.